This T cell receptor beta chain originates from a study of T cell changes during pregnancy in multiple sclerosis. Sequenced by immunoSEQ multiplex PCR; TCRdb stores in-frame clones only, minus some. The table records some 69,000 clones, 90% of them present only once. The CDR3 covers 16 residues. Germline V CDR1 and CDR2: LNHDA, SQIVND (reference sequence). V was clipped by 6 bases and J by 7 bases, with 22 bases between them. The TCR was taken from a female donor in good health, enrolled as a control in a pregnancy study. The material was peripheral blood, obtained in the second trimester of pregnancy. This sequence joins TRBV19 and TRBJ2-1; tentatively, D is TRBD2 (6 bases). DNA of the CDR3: TGTGCCAGTAGAGAAAAGGGCAGGAGGGTTAGGAATGAGCAGTTCTTC. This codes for CASREKGRRVRNEQFF.